These 7 T cell receptor beta chains share one sample of origin, sequenced in a study of blood T cell repertoires in COVID-19. Clones were sequenced by immunoSEQ multiplex PCR, and TCRdb holds only the in-frame ones, with some missing. Seen here are 92,000 or so clones, around 88% observed once, and the top ten hold under 0.6%. The sequencing sample was made of peripheral blood. These receptors were taken from a man between 60 and 70 years old with acute or convalescent COVID-19.

The V call is TRBV5-1, the J call TRBJ1-4, with D maybe TRBD1 (6 bases). Trimming left V 4 bases short and J 5 bases short, with 18 bases between. Germline CDR1 reads SGHRS; CDR2 reads YFSETQ. CDR3 length equals 16 residues. CDR3 residues: CASSPQRTVRNEKLFF. CDR3 DNA: TGCGCCAGCAGCCCGCAAAGGACAGTCCGGAATGAAAAACTGTTTTTT.

V and J are TRBV7-9 and TRBJ2-3; the D is unclear. CDR3 length equals 13 residues. CDR1 is SEHNR and CDR2 is FQNEAQ in the germline V gene (reference sequence). V shed 5 bases and J shed 0 bases, with 6 bases lying between them. CDR3 amino acids: CASSPDSTDTQYF. The CDR3 region has the DNA TGTGCCAGCAGCCCAGATAGCACAGATACGCAGTATTTT. The full variable domain, rest sourced from reference TRBV7-9 and TRBJ2-3, is DTGVSQNPRHKITKRGQNVTFRCDPISEHNRLYWYRQTLGQGPEFLTYFQNEAQLEKSRLLSDRFSAERPKGSFSTLEIQRTEQGDSAMYLCASSPDSTDTQYFGPGTRLTVL.

The chain uses TRBV5-1 and TRBJ1-3; 7 bases are a match to TRBD1. In germline, CDR1 is SGHRS, CDR2 YFSETQ. V was pared by 5 bases and J by 2 bases, with 10 bases of the junction left unmatched. The CDR3 is 16 amino acids. This chain's CDR3 is CASSPAPQGAGNTIYF. In DNA form, the CDR3 reads TGCGCCAGCAGTCCCGCTCCCCAGGGGGCTGGAAACACCATATATTTT.

The rearrangement links TRBV7-9 to TRBJ2-1, with 11 bases that match TRBD2. V shed 5 bases and J 7 bases; nucleotides not matched to a gene: 7. There are 15 residues in the CDR3. Germline V gene sequence: CDR1 SEHNR, CDR2 FQNEAQ (reference sequence). CDR3: CASSPTSGRGNEQFF. CDR3 DNA sequence: TGTGCCAGCAGCCCTACTAGCGGGAGAGGTAATGAGCAGTTCTTC.

This clone occurred once. This chain links TRBV6-5 with TRBJ1-2, with TRBD1 identical over 9 bases. The germline V gene encodes CDR1 MNHEY and CDR2 SVGAGI. V shed 7 bases and J 7 bases; nucleotides not matched to a gene: 10. This CDR3 is built from 14 residues. The CDR3 coding sequence is TGTGCCAGCACCATGGGACAGGGTATGGGTGGCTACACCTTC. The encoded protein is CASTMGQGMGGYTF.

This chain connects TRBV12-5 to TRBJ1-2; no definite D call. The CDR3 is made up of 15 amino acids. The V and J ends lost 4 bases and 3 bases respectively, with 15 bases between them. CDR1 is LGHNT and CDR2 is FRNRAP in the germline V gene. Here the CDR3 DNA reads TGTGCTAGTGGTTCCGACCGGGGAGGTGACTATGGCTACACCTTC. Its protein product is CASGSDRGGDYGYTF.

The CDR3 loop reads CASSGRASGTGSYNEQFF. CDR3 sequence (DNA): TGTGCCAGCAGTGGGAGGGCTAGCGGGACGGGTTCCTACAATGAGCAGTTCTTC. V and J are TRBV2 and TRBJ2-1, with 9 positions matching TRBD2. The CDR3 runs 18 residues. Losses at the gene ends were 4 bases for V and 1 base for J; bases not matched to a gene: 11. Germline lookup yields CDR1 SNHLY and CDR2 FYNNEI.